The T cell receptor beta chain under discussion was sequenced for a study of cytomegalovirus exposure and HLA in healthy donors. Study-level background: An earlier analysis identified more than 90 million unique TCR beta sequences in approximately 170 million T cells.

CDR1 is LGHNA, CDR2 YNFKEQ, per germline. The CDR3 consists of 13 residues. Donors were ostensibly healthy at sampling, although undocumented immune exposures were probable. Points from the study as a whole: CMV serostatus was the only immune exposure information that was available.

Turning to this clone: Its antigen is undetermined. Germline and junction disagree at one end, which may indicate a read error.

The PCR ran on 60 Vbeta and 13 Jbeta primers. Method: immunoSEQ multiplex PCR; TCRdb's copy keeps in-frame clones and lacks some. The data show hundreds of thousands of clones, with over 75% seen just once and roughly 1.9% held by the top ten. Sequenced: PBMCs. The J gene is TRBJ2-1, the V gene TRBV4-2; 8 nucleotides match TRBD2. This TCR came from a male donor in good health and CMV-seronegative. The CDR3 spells CASSQDKERELFF. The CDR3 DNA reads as TGTGCCAGCAGCCAAGATAAGGAGCGGGAGCTGTTCTTC.